This T cell receptor (beta chain) originates from a study of regulatory T cells in long-lasting Graves disease. Library construction for TCR beta used iRepertoire HTBI primers and Arm-PCR of CDR3 regions. TCRdb fed the multiplex PCR reads into MiXCR, producing one record per CDR3 protein. The data hold about 430,000 distinct CDR3 sequences, with about 21% observed a single time. The CDR3 has 15 residues. V lost 3 bases and J lost 0, with 10 bases in between. Per germline, CDR1 SGHDT and CDR2 YYEEEE. To note about this clonotype: The antigen remains undetermined.

Study-level findings and limits: TRBV28 was favored in persistent disease, as were TRBJ1-2 and TRBJ2-5.

Time point of the sample: persistent/refractory GD, antithyroid drugs over 5 years with positive TRAb. The TCR library used RNA extracted from PBMCs. The TCR comes from a female donor with Graves disease. V and J are TRBV5-6 and TRBJ1-3; TRBD1 is a possible D gene (6 bases). The input for sequencing was peripheral blood mononuclear cells (PBMCs), taken when the disease was refractory, from a patient treated with antithyroid drugs. CDR3 coding DNA: TGTGCCAGCAGCTCCCCAGGGGCCTCTGGAAACACCATATATTTT. Its protein product is CASSSPGASGNTIYF.